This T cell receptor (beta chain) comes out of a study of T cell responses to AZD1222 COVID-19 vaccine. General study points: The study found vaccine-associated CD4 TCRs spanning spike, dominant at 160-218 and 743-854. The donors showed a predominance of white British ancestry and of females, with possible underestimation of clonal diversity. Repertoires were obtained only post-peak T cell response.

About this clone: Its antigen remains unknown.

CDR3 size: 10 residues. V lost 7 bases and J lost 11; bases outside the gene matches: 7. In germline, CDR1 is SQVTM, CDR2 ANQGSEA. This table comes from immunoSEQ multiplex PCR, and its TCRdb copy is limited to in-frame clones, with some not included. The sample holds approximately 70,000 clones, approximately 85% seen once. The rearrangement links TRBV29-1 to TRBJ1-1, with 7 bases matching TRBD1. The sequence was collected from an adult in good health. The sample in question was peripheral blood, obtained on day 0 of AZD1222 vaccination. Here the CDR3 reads CSGSQGYAFF. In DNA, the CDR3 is TGCAGCGGGTCACAGGGGTACGCTTTCTTT.